The entry that follows covers one T cell receptor beta chain sequence. Profiled with immunoSEQ multiplex PCR; TCRdb holds only in-frame clones, not every one. There are tens of thousands of clones in the sample; around 92% occur only once, and 0.7% to 0.9% lies in the top ten. These data belong to a study of T cell changes during pregnancy in multiple sclerosis. The CDR3 sequence is 17 residues long. Looked up from germline, CDR1 is SGDLS and CDR2 is YYNGEE. Deletions cut 4 bases from V and 3 bases from J, with 19 bases between. The receptor was isolated from a female donor in good health, enrolled as a control in a pregnancy study. V gene TRBV9 combines with J gene TRBJ2-2, with a possible D match to TRBD2 (6 bases). This sample comprised peripheral blood, obtained in the first trimester of pregnancy. The CDR3 spells CASSLLASGGYTGELFF. CDR3 in DNA: TGTGCCAGCAGCCTACTCGCCAGTGGGGGGTACACCGGGGAGCTGTTTTTT. Complete variable domain (other parts from reference TRBV9 and TRBJ2-2): DSGVTQTPKHLITATGQRVTLRCSPRSGDLSVYWYQQSLDQGLQFLIQYYNGEERAKGNILERFSAQQFPDLHSELNLSSLELGDSALYFCASSLLASGGYTGELFFGEGSRLTVL.